This T cell receptor beta chain emerged from a study of cytomegalovirus exposure and HLA in healthy donors. Broader study findings: An analysis that came later showed most CMV-associated TCR beta chains appearing HLA-restricted. Per a later analysis, roughly 17,000 TCR beta sequences showed association with HLA alleles at 0.05 false discovery rate.

In the case of this clone: Its antigen is undetermined.

The germline V gene encodes CDR1 KGHSH and CDR2 LQKENI. V lost 3 bases and J lost 5; bases outside the gene matches: 10. The CDR3 runs to 15 residues. Primers for the PCR totalled 60 Vbeta and 13 Jbeta. This table comes from immunoSEQ multiplex PCR, and its TCRdb copy is limited to in-frame clones, with some not included. The sample lists approximately 190,000 clones; around 87% were seen once. This chain joins TRBV18 and TRBJ2-7, with 7 bases matching TRBD1. Source material: PBMCs. This receptor was taken from a man younger than 45 in good health and CMV-seronegative. The CDR3 region has the DNA TGTGCCAGCTCACCCACCAGCAGACAGGGCAACGAGCAGTACTTC. The encoded protein is CASSPTSRQGNEQYF.